These 27 T cell receptor beta chains share one sample of origin, sequenced in a study of T cell responses to AZD1222 COVID-19 vaccine. The protocol was immunoSEQ multiplex PCR, while the TCRdb copy is restricted to in-frame clones and leaves out a portion. The sample yields over 90,000 clones, approximately 81% seen once. The sample in question was peripheral blood, obtained on day 0 of AZD1222 vaccination. Receptor source: an adult in good health.

The rearrangement uses TRBV4-2 and TRBJ2-1; D is ambiguous. The V end was cut by 0 bases, the J end by 8 bases, with 14 bases between. The germline V gene encodes CDR1 LGHNA and CDR2 YNFKEQ. This CDR3 is built from 15 residues. The CDR3 nucleotides are TGTGCCAGCAGCCAAGATCTTCATATGAGAGATGAGCAGTTCTTC. This encodes CASSQDLHMRDEQFF.

The chain is built from TRBV28 and TRBJ1-3; D is undetermined. CDR3 length: 17 amino acids. CDR1 MDHEN and CDR2 SYDVKM come from the germline V gene. The V end lost 6 bases, the J end lost 7 bases, and 25 bases lay between the germline ends. In nucleotides, the CDR3 is TGTGCCAGCAGCCCCCCCCGGGCCGCGGGATTTGCTAACACCATATATTTT. It encodes CASSPPRAAGFANTIYF.

This clone is a singleton in its sample. The rearrangement links TRBV28 to TRBJ1-2; D is undetermined. This CDR3 has 11 amino acids. CDR1 MDHEN and CDR2 SYDVKM come from the germline V gene. Trimming took 3 bases from V and 7 from J, leaving 6 bases between them. The CDR3: CASSFYRGYTF. The CDR3, as DNA: TGTGCCAGCAGTTTCTATCGTGGCTACACCTTC.

The rearrangement joins TRBV19 to TRBJ1-2, with D maybe TRBD1 (5 bases). Germline CDR1 LNHDA, CDR2 SQIVND (reference sequence). CDR3 length: 16 amino acids. Trimming took 5 bases from V and 4 from J, leaving 20 bases between them. The chain's CDR3 is CASSSPGTTFSYGYTF. The CDR3 DNA reads as TGTGCCAGTAGTTCTCCCGGGACGACCTTCTCCTATGGCTACACCTTC.

The V and J genes are TRBV19 and TRBJ1-5; D is unclear. CDR3 length: 15 residues. Germline V lookup: CDR1 LNHDA, CDR2 SQIVND (reference sequence). V was pared by 6 bases and J by 5 bases, with 17 bases between. The CDR3 coding sequence is TGTGCCAGTAGCGACCTGTTGGGTAGGGATCAGCCCCAGCATTTT. Residues: CASSDLLGRDQPQHF.

The V and J genes are TRBV19 and TRBJ1-2; D gene unclear. This CDR3 has 11 residues. Trimming cost V 3 bases and J 6 bases, with 5 bases left between them. Germline values: CDR1 LNHDA, CDR2 SQIVND (reference sequence). CDR3 sequence (DNA): TGTGCCAGTAGTATCTGGGATGGCTACACCTTC. It translates to CASSIWDGYTF.

The gene calls are TRBV6-6 and TRBJ2-7; TRBD2 aligns across 11 bases. Unmatched junction bases numbered 11, after V lost 6 bases and J lost 4 bases. From germline, CDR1 is MNHNY and CDR2 SVGAGI (reference sequence). This CDR3 region has 16 residues. CDR3 DNA: TGTGCCAGCAGCCGCGTACTAGCGGGAGCGGGATACGAGCAGTACTTC. Residues: CASSRVLAGAGYEQYF.

The chain employs TRBV6-6 and TRBJ1-4; TRBD1 agrees at 9 bases. With 6 bases clipped from V and 6 bases from J, the junction kept 5 bases outside the gene matches. The CDR3 runs to 14 residues. From germline, CDR1 is MNHNY and CDR2 SVGAGI (reference sequence). CDR3 DNA: TGTGCCAGCAGCTCGGGACAGGGATATGAAAAACTGTTTTTT. It codes for CASSSGQGYEKLFF.

The chain employs TRBV5-4 and TRBJ1-3, with a tentative D call TRBD1 (5 bases). This CDR3 is 15 amino acids long. The germline V gene has CDR1 SGHNT and CDR2 YYREEE (reference sequence). The V and J ends lost 0 bases and 0 bases respectively, with 7 bases between them. The CDR3 loop reads CASSLVGDSGNTIYF. The CDR3 DNA reads as TGTGCCAGCAGCTTGGTAGGGGACTCTGGAAACACCATATATTTT.

The rearrangement links TRBV7-9 to TRBJ2-2; TRBD2 matches at 9 bases. Germline V gene lookup returns CDR1 SEHNR and CDR2 FQNEAQ (reference sequence). V shed 0 bases and J 1 base; nucleotides not matched to a gene: 0. The CDR3 is made up of 16 amino acids. The CDR3 sequence: CASSLASGGNTGELFF. Written as DNA, the CDR3 is TGTGCCAGCAGCTTAGCTAGCGGGGGGAACACCGGGGAGCTGTTTTTT.

This chain connects TRBV6-5 to TRBJ1-2; TRBD1 is a possible D gene (5 bases). V gave up 2 bases and J gave up 8 bases, with 15 bases separating them. CDR1 and CDR2 (germline): MNHEY, SVGAGI. The CDR3 has 14 amino acids. The CDR3 DNA reads TGTGCCAGCAGTTACCTGCAGGGAGCGGAAGGCTACACCTTC. It is translated as CASSYLQGAEGYTF.

The V and J genes are TRBV19 and TRBJ1-5; possibly TRBD1 for D (6 bases). The CDR3 spans 14 residues. Germline CDR1 reads LNHDA; CDR2 reads SQIVND (reference sequence). V was trimmed by 7 bases and J by 2 bases, leaving 12 bases between them. In DNA form, the CDR3 reads TGTGCCAGTATCCAACAGGGAGGCAATCAGCCCCAGCATTTT. Amino acid sequence: CASIQQGGNQPQHF.

The rearrangement uses TRBV2 and TRBJ1-2; TRBD1 matches 9 bases. V lost 4 bases to trimming and J lost 3 bases; unmatched junction nucleotides: 3. The CDR3 contains 14 residues. The germline V gene has CDR1 SNHLY and CDR2 FYNNEI. As DNA, the CDR3 is TGTGCCAGCAGTGTAAGGACAGGGGACTATGGCTACACCTTC. It translates to CASSVRTGDYGYTF.

The chain has TRBV27 and TRBJ2-4; TRBD2 matches at 9 bases. The CDR3 is 15 amino acids. V was clipped by 3 bases and J by 6 bases; unmatched bases: 6. Germline CDR1 MNHEY, CDR2 SMNVEV (reference sequence). Here the CDR3 DNA reads TGTGCCAGCAGTTTTAGCGGGAGAATGGGAAACATTCAGTACTTC. It is translated as CASSFSGRMGNIQYF.

This clone was recorded once. The rearrangement links TRBV6-6 to TRBJ1-5; D uncertain. V dropped 4 bases and J dropped 1 base, with 5 bases sitting between them. In germline, CDR1 is MNHNY, CDR2 SVGAGI (reference sequence). The CDR3 sequence is 13 residues long. This CDR3 reads CASSSGSNQPQHF. The DNA for the CDR3 is TGTGCCAGCAGTTCTGGGAGCAATCAGCCCCAGCATTTT.

The V and J genes are TRBV7-2 and TRBJ2-5; D is unresolved. The length of the CDR3 is 16 residues. Deletions cut 5 bases from V and 0 bases from J, with 16 bases between. CDR1 and CDR2 from the germline V gene are SGHTA and FQGNSA. The CDR3 DNA sequence: TGTGCCAGCAGCCCGTACCTAACCGCAGACCAAGAGACCCAGTACTTC. Residues: CASSPYLTADQETQYF.

The chain joins TRBV5-1 to TRBJ1-4; D uncertain. CDR3 length equals 14 residues. V shed 4 bases and J shed 5 bases, with 12 bases lying between them. Germline CDR1 SGHRS, CDR2 YFSETQ. CDR3 nucleotide sequence: TGCGCCAGCAGCCCCGGACGGATAAATGAAAAACTGTTTTTT. This gives the protein CASSPGRINEKLFF.

In its sample, this clone was seen once. V gene TRBV9 combines with J gene TRBJ1-3; 12 bases fit TRBD1. The CDR3 runs to 18 residues. Germline lookup yields CDR1 SGDLS and CDR2 YYNGEE. J lost 8 bases, V lost 4 bases, and 16 bases had no gene match. The CDR3 is CASSPGDRGPFYGDTIYF. The CDR3 DNA follows: TGTGCCAGCAGCCCCGGGGACAGGGGGCCTTTCTATGGGGACACCATATATTTT. The full variable domain, rest sourced from reference TRBV9 and TRBJ1-3, is DSGVTQTPKHLITATGQRVTLRCSPRSGDLSVYWYQQSLDQGLQFLIQYYNGEERAKGNILERFSAQQFPDLHSELNLSSLELGDSALYFCASSPGDRGPFYGDTIYFGEGSWLTVV.

This clone was seen a handful of times. This chain joins TRBV4-1 and TRBJ2-1; TRBD2 agrees at 14 bases. With 5 bases clipped from V and 8 bases from J, the junction kept 14 bases outside the gene matches. From germline, CDR1 is MGHRA and CDR2 YSYEKL. The CDR3 is 18 amino acids. The CDR3 DNA reads as TGCGCCAGCAGCTCCCGACTAGCGGGGGGGGCTATGTGGTATGAGCAGTTCTTC. Residues: CASSSRLAGGAMWYEQFF.

This clone was seen once. The chain combines TRBV12-5 with TRBJ2-5; 13 bases line up with TRBD2. Germline CDR1 is LGHNT and CDR2 is FRNRAP. This CDR3 comprises 16 residues. Germline trimming cut 7 bases from V and 5 bases from J; bases unmatched to any gene: 10. In DNA form, the CDR3 reads TGTGCTAGTGCCTACACTAGCGGGGGGGCCTGGGAGACCCAGTACTTC. It specifies CASAYTSGGAWETQYF.

The chain employs TRBV19 and TRBJ2-7; a weak D match, TRBD1 (5 bases). Trimming removed 2 bases at V and 5 bases at J, with 10 bases between. This CDR3 has 13 amino acids. The V gene's germline CDR1 is LNHDA and CDR2 SQIVND (reference sequence). This chain's CDR3 is CASSINRNHEQYF. The CDR3 bases are TGTGCCAGTAGTATAAACAGGAACCACGAGCAGTACTTC.

The chain couples TRBV7-6 to TRBJ2-3, with 10 bases identical to TRBD1. Germline V lookup: CDR1 SGHVS, CDR2 FNYEAQ. The V and J ends lost 5 bases and 3 bases, in that order; junction bases with no gene match: 8. The CDR3 is 16 residues long. CDR3 in amino acids: CASSRNRDRGTDTQYF. CDR3 DNA sequence: TGTGCCAGCAGCCGTAACCGGGACAGGGGTACAGATACGCAGTATTTT.

This clone was seen a handful of times. In the same sample, other DNA sequences code for this CDR3. This chain connects TRBV5-6 to TRBJ1-2, with 9 bases that match TRBD1. Trimming took 4 bases from V and 6 from J; bases not matched to a gene: 4. CDR3 length: 13 amino acids. Germline values: CDR1 SGHDT, CDR2 YYEEEE. The CDR3 DNA sequence: TGTGCCAGCAGCGACACAGGGGGCAATGGCTACACCTTC. The encoded protein is CASSDTGGNGYTF.

The chain uses TRBV7-9 and TRBJ2-7, with D unclear. V gave up 1 base and J gave up 5 bases, with 12 bases separating them. The CDR3 consists of 14 residues. CDR1 and CDR2 (germline): SEHNR, FQNEAQ (reference sequence). The CDR3 region is CASSLEKQNDEQYF. The DNA for the CDR3 is TGTGCCAGCAGCTTAGAAAAACAGAATGACGAGCAGTACTTC.

J is TRBJ2-7 and V is TRBV5-6; 7 bases align to TRBD2. The CDR3 covers 15 residues. The V gene's germline CDR1 is SGHDT and CDR2 YYEEEE. J gave up 0 bases and V 3 bases, and 6 bases lay outside the gene matches. The CDR3 sequence: CASSWSGGSSYEQYF. CDR3 bases: TGTGCCAGCAGCTGGAGTGGCGGGAGCTCCTACGAGCAGTACTTC.

V usage is TRBV19 and J usage is TRBJ2-1; D could derive from TRBD1 or TRBD2 (6 bases each). Looked up from germline, CDR1 is LNHDA and CDR2 is SQIVND (reference sequence). V gave up 4 bases and J gave up 6 bases, with 16 bases separating them. This CDR3 has 15 residues. Here the CDR3 reads CASSTGASGRNEQFF. The CDR3 DNA reads TGTGCCAGTAGTACGGGGGCTAGTGGACGCAATGAGCAGTTCTTC.

This rearrangement joins TRBV7-2 to TRBJ1-2, with 12 bases matching TRBD1. CDR1 is SGHTA and CDR2 is FQGNSA in the germline V gene. The CDR3 consists of 14 residues. With 4 bases clipped from V and 7 bases from J, the junction kept 4 bases outside the gene matches. The CDR3 loop reads CASSSGQGASGYTF. CDR3 nucleotides: TGTGCCAGCAGCTCGGGACAGGGGGCGAGTGGCTACACCTTC.